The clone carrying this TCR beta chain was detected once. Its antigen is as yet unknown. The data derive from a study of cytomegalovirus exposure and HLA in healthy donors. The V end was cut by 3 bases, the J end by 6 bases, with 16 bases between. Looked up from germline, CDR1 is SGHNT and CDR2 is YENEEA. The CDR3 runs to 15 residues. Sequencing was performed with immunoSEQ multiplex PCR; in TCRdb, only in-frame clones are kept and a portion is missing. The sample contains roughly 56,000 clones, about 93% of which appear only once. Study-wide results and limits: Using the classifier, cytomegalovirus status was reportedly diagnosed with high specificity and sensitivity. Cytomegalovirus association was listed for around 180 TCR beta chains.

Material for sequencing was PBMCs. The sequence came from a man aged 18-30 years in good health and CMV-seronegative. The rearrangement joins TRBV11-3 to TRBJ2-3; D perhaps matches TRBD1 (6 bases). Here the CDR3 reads CASSLSWGLGDTQYF. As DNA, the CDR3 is TGTGCCAGCAGCTTGAGTTGGGGGCTCGGGGATACGCAGTATTTT.